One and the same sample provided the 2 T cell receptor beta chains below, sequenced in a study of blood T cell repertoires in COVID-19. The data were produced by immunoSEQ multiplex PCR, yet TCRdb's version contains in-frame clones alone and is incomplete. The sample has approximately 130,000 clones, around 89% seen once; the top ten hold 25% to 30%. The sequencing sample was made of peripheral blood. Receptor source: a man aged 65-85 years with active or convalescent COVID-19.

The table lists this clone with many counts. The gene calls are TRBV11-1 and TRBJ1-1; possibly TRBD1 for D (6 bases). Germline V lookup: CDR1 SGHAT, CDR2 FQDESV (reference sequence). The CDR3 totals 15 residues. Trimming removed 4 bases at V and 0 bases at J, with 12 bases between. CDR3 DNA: TGTGCCAGCAGCTGGAGAACAGGGTTGAACACTGAAGCTTTCTTT. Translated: CASSWRTGLNTEAFF.

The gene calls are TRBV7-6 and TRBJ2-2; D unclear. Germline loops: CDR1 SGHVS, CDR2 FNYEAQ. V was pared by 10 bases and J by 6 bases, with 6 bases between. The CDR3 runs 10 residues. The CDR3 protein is CAIPAGELFF. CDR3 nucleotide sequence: TGTGCCATCCCGGCCGGGGAGCTGTTTTTT.